This passage covers 12 T cell receptor beta chains from one sample sequenced in a study of molecular identifiers for immune sequencing clone quantification. TCRdb used MiXCR to reprocess the PCR reads, holding one entry per CDR3 protein. The sample lists hundreds of thousands of distinct CDR3 sequences, about 23% seen once, with approximately 0.74% in the top ten. Sequencing used naive CD8+ T cells from blood, with Jurkat cell RNA spiked in. Subset here: FACS-sorted CD8+CD4-CCR7+CD45RA+ naive T cells. The origin of the receptors is a human donor in good health. Some libraries in this study had Jurkat cell RNA spiked in.

At least ten counts were recorded for this clonotype. The V call is TRBV20-1, the J call TRBJ2-7, with D hard to call. The germline V gene encodes CDR1 DFQATT and CDR2 SNEGSKA (reference sequence). CDR3 length equals 13 residues. Trimming pared 8 bases from V and 5 bases from J, leaving 19 bases between. CDR3: CSPLLWSGNEQYF. In DNA form, the CDR3 reads TGCAGTCCCCTTCTGTGGAGTGGAAACGAGCAGTACTTC.

This chain joins TRBV6-2 or TRBV6-3 and TRBJ1-2, with D hard to call. The CDR3 runs to 14 residues. Germline assignment: CDR1 MNHEY and CDR2 SVGEGT. The ends were cut back, 7 bases at V and 3 bases at J, with 15 bases in the middle. The CDR3 sequence: CASIGSGGHYGYTF. CDR3 nucleotide sequence: TGTGCCAGCATAGGTTCCGGAGGACACTATGGCTACACCTTC.

This clonotype was picked up many times. The chain combines TRBV12-3 or TRBV12-4 with TRBJ1-5, with D tentatively TRBD1 (5 bases). V was cut by 3 bases and J by 3 bases, with 15 bases left in between. The length of the CDR3 is 16 residues. CDR3 bases: TGTGCCAGCAGTTTTGGTATCGGGGCTTCCAATCAGCCCCAGCATTTT. Translating it yields CASSFGIGASNQPQHF.

The genes are TRBV29-1 and TRBJ1-1; a weak D match, TRBD1 (5 bases). The germline CDR1 and CDR2 sequences are SQVTM and ANQGSEA. This CDR3 is 12 amino acids long. The V end lost 1 base, the J end lost 6 bases, and 9 bases lay between the germline ends. CDR3 sequence (DNA): TGCAGCGTTGAAGGGAGGGGCGCTGAAGCTTTCTTT. Amino acid sequence: CSVEGRGAEAFF.

The chain is built from TRBV4-1 and TRBJ1-2; perhaps TRBD1 as D (6 bases). V lost 0 bases and J 3 bases, leaving 17 bases between the germline ends. The CDR3 is 17 amino acids. From germline, CDR1 is MGHRA and CDR2 YSYEKL. The CDR3 sequence is CASSQEGGSINDYGYTF. The DNA of the CDR3 is TGCGCCAGCAGCCAAGAAGGGGGGAGCATAAACGACTATGGCTACACCTTC.

At least ten counts were recorded for this clonotype. The chain recombines TRBV6-6 with TRBJ2-1, with 8 bases aligning to TRBD2. The ends lost 7 bases at V and 6 bases at J; junction bases unmatched: 5. The CDR3 extends over 13 amino acids. Germline-derived CDR1 and CDR2 are MNHNY and SVGAGI (reference sequence). The DNA of the CDR3 is TGTGCCAGCATTTCAGCGGGAGTCAATGAGCAGTTCTTC. Its translation is CASISAGVNEQFF.

This clonotype occurred a few times. The rearrangement links TRBV27 to TRBJ2-6; D remains ambiguous. The V end lost 5 bases, the J end lost 0 bases, and 8 bases lay between the germline ends. CDR1 MNHEY and CDR2 SMNVEV come from the germline V gene (reference sequence). The CDR3 is 15 residues long. CDR3 residues: CASSALTSGANVLTF. In DNA form, the CDR3 reads TGTGCCAGCAGTGCGCTTACCTCTGGGGCCAACGTCCTGACTTTC. The full variable domain, its missing parts supplied by reference TRBV27 and TRBJ2-6, is EAQVTQNPRYLITVTGKKLTVTCSQNMNHEYMSWYRQDPGLGLRQIYYSMNVEVTDKGDVPEGYKVSRKEKRNFPLILESPSPNQTSLYFCASSALTSGANVLTFGAGSRLTVL.

Ten or more counts support this clonotype. CDR3 sequence (DNA): TGCGCCAGCAGCCAAGATTGGGGGGGCTACGAGCAGTACTTC. Its protein is CASSQDWGGYEQYF. The J gene is TRBJ2-7, the V gene TRBV4-3; 7 nucleotides agree with TRBD2. CDR3 size: 14 residues. V dropped 0 bases and J dropped 3; count of bases not matched to a gene: 2. Germline V lookup: CDR1 LGHNA, CDR2 YSLEER.

At least ten counts were recorded for this clonotype. The chain carries TRBV7-3 and TRBJ2-1, with TRBD2 identical over 8 bases. CDR3 size: 15 residues. The V gene end was trimmed by 2 bases and the J gene end by 8 bases; junction bases not matched to a gene: 8. Looked up from germline, CDR1 is SGHTA and CDR2 is FQGTGA. In DNA form, the CDR3 reads TGTGCCAGCAGCTTAGTCAGCGGGAGTGAATATGAGCAGTTCTTC. The encoded protein is CASSLVSGSEYEQFF. The variable domain in full, with the rest retrieved from reference TRBV7-3 and TRBJ2-1, is GAGVSQTPSNKVTEKGKYVELRCDPISGHTALYWYRQSLGQGPEFLIYFQGTGAADDSGLPNDRFFAVRPEGSVSTLKIQRTERGDSAVYLCASSLVSGSEYEQFFGPGTRLTVL.

Comment on this clonotype: This may come from a read error, since a much larger clone is one base off. The chain uses TRBV7-2 and TRBJ2-1; D remains unclear. The V end lost 3 bases, the J end lost 0 bases, and 12 bases lay between the germline ends. The length of the CDR3 is 16 residues. The germline V gene encodes CDR1 SGHTA and CDR2 FQGNSA. CDR3 in DNA: TGTGCCAGCAGCTTGCATAGCTACAGCTCCTACAATGAGCAGTTCTTC. Protein sequence: CASSLHSYSSYNEQFF.

This clonotype was seen many times. The chain links TRBV28 to TRBJ2-3; 9 bases are a match to TRBD1. The ends lost 6 bases at V and 4 bases at J; junction bases unmatched: 11. CDR1 and CDR2 (germline): MDHEN, SYDVKM. This CDR3 region has 16 residues. CDR3: CASSLNRDRVSDTQYF. The CDR3 bases are TGTGCCAGCAGCCTAAACCGGGACAGGGTTTCAGATACGCAGTATTTT.

Concerning this clonotype: The junction shows a germline mismatch at one end, possibly a read error. This chain uses TRBV19 with TRBJ2-7, with 9 bases that match TRBD2. CDR1 is LNHDA, CDR2 SQIVND, per germline (reference sequence). This CDR3 is 14 amino acids long. The CDR3 reads CAGSIAGGGGEQYF. In DNA, the CDR3 is TGTGCCGGTAGTATAGCTGGCGGGGGGGGCGAGCAGTACTTC.